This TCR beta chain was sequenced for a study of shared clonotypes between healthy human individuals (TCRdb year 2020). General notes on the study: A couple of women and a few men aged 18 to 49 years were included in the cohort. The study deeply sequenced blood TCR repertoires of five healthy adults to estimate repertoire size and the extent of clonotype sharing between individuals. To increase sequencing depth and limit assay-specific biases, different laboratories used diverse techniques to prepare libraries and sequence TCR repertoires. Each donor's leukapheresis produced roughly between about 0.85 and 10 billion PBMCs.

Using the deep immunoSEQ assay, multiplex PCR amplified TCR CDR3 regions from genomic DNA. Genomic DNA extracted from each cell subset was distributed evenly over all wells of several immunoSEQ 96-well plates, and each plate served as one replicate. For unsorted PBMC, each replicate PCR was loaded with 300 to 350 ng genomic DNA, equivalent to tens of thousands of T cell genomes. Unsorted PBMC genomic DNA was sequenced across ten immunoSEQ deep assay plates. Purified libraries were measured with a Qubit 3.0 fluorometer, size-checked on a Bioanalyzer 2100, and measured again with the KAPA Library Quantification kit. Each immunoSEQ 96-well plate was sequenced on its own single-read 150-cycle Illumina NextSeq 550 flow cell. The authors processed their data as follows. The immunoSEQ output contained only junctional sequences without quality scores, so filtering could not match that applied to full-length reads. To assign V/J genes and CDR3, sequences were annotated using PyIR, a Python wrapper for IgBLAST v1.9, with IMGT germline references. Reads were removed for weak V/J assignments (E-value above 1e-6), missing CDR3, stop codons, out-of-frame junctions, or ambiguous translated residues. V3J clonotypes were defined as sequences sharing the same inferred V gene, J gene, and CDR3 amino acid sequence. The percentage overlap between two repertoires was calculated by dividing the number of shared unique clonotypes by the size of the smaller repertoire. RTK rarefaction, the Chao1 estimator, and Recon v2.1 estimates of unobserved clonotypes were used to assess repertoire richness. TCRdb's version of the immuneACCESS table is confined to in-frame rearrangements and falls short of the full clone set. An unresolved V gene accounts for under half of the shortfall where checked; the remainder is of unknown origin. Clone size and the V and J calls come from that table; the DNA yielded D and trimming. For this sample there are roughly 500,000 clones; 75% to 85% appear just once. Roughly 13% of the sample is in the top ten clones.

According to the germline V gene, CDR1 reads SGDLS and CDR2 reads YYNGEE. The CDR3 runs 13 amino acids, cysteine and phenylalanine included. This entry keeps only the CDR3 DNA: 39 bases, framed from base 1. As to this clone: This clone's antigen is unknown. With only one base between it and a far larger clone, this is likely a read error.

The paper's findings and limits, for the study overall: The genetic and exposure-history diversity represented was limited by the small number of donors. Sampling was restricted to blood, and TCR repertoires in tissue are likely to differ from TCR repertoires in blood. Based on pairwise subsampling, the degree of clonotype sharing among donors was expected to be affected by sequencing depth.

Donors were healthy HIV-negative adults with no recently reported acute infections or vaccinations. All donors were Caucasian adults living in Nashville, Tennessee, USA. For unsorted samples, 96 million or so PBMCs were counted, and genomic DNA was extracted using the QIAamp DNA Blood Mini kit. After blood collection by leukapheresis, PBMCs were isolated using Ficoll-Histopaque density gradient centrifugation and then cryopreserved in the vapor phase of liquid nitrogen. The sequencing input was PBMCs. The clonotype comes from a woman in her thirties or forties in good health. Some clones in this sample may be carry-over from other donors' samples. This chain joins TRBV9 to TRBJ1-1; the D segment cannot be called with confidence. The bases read TGTGCCAGCGGCGTAGGATCGGGGACTGAAGCTTTCTTT. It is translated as CASGVGSGTEAFF.